What follows describes a single TCR beta chain. Original analysis: Amplification of reference gene primers was used by the study to estimate nucleated cell counts. Only in-frame clones appear in the TCRdb table, and some are missing; sequencing was by immunoSEQ multiplex PCR. The V and J calls and clone size are taken from that table; D and trimming were inferred from the DNA. The sample records about 98,000 clones, about 89% being singletons. The data originate from a study of blood T cell repertoires in COVID-19. Study-level information: Specimens from acute and convalescent COVID-19 originated in the United States, Italy and Spain. T cells, B-cell-depleted T cells, or PBMCs supplied cDNA or gDNA.

The clonotype originates from a man aged 45-65 years with acute or convalescent COVID-19. The sample was peripheral blood.

CDR3 amino acids: CASSLLAGIHEQYF. DNA of the CDR3: TGTGCCAGCAGTCTACTAGCGGGAATCCACGAGCAGTACTTC. The chain recombines TRBV6-6 with TRBJ2-7; TRBD2 agrees at 10 bases. Germline CDR1 and CDR2: MNHNY and SVGAGI (reference sequence). This CDR3 spans 14 amino acids. V was pared by 5 bases and J by 5 bases, with 6 bases of the junction left unmatched.